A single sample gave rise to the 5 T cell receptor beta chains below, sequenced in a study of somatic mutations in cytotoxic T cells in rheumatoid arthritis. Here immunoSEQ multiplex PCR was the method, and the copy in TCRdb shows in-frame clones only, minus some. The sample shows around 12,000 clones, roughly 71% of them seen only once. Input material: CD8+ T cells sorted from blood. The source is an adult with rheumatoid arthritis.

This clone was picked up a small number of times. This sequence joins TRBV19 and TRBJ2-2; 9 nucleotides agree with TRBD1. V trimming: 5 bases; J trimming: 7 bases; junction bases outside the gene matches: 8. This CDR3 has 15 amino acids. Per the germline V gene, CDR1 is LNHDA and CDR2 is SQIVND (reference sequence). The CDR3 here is CASSPQDRGFGELFF. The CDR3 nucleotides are TGTGCCAGTAGTCCCCAGGACAGGGGCTTCGGGGAGCTGTTTTTT.

CDR3 loop: CASGLGQGTNEKLFF. The CDR3 DNA follows: TGTGCTAGTGGTTTAGGCCAGGGGACTAATGAAAAACTGTTTTTT. V gene TRBV12-5 combines with J gene TRBJ1-4, with D perhaps TRBD1 (6 bases). The CDR3 is 15 amino acids. V was cut by 3 bases and J by 2 bases, with 10 bases left in between. Germline loops: CDR1 LGHNT, CDR2 FRNRAP.

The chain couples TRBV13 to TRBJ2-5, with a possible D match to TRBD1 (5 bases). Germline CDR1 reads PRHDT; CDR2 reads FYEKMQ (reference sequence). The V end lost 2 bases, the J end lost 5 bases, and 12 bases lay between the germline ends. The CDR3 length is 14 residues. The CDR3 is CASSLRAQEETQYF. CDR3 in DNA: TGTGCCAGCAGCTTAAGAGCACAGGAGGAGACCCAGTACTTC.

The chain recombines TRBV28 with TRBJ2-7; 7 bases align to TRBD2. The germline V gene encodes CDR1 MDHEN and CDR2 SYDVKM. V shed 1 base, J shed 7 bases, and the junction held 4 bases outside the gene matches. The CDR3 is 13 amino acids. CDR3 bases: TGTGCCAGCAGTTTATCCGGCGGGGGAGAGCAGTACTTC. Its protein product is CASSLSGGGEQYF. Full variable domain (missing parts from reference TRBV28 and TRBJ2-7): DVKVTQSSRYLVKRTGEKVFLECVQDMDHENMFWYRQDPGLGLRLIYFSYDVKMKEKGDIPEGYSVSREKKERFSLILESASTNQTSMYLCASSLSGGGEQYFGPGTRLTVT.

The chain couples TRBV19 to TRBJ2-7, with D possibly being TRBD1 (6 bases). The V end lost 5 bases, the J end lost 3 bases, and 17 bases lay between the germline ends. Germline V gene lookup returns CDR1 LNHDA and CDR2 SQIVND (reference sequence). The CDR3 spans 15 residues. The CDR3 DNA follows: TGTGCCAGTAGTCTCTATGGGGGCTCGCACTACGAGCAGTACTTC. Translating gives CASSLYGGSHYEQYF.